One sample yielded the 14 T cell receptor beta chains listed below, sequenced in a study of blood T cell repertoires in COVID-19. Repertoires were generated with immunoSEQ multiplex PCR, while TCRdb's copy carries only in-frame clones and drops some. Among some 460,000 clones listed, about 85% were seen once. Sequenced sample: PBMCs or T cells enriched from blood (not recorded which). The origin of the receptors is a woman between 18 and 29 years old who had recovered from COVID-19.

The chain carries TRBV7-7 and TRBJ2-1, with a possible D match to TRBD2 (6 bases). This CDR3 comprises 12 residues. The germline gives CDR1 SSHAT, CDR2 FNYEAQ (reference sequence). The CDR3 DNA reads TGTGCTAGCCCAGACGGGGGAAATGAGCAGTTCTTC. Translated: CASPDGGNEQFF.

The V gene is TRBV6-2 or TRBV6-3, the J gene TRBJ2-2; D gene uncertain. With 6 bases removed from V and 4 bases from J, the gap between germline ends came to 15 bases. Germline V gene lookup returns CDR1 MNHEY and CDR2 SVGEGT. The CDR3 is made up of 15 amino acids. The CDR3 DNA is TGTGCCAGCAGCCTCTTTGCCGCGCGCACCGGGGAGCTGTTTTTT. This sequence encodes CASSLFAARTGELFF.

The CDR3 here is CASSVGLATNEQFF. CDR3 coding DNA: TGTGCCAGCAGCGTAGGACTAGCGACCAATGAGCAGTTCTTC. The chain carries TRBV9 and TRBJ2-1, with 8 positions matching TRBD2. This CDR3 is 14 amino acids long. Germline-derived CDR1 and CDR2 are SGDLS and YYNGEE. V lost 0 bases and J lost 6; bases outside the gene matches: 2.

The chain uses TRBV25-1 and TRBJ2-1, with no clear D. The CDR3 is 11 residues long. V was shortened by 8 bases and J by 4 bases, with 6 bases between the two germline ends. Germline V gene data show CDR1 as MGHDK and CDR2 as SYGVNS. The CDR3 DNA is TGTGCCAGCTCCTTATACAATGAGCAGTTCTTC. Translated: CASSLYNEQFF.

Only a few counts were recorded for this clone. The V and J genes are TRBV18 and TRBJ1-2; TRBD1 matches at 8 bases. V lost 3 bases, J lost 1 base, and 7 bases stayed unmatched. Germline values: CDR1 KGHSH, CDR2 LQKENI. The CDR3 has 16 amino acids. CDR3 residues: CASSPSTGEYNYGYTF. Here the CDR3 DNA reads TGTGCCAGCTCACCCTCGACAGGGGAATATAACTATGGCTACACCTTC.

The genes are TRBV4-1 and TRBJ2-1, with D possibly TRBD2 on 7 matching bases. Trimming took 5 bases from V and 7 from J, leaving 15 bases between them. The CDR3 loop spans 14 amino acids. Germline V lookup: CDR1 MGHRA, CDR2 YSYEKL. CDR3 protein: CASSRSGGRNEQFF. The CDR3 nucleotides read TGCGCCAGCAGCAGGTCGGGGGGCCGGAATGAGCAGTTCTTC.

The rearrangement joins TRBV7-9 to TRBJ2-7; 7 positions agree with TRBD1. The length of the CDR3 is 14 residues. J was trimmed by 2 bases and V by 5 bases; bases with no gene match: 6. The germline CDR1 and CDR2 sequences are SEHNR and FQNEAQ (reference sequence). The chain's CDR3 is CASSLQGRPYEQYF. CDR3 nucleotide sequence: TGTGCCAGCAGCCTACAGGGGCGCCCCTACGAGCAGTACTTC.

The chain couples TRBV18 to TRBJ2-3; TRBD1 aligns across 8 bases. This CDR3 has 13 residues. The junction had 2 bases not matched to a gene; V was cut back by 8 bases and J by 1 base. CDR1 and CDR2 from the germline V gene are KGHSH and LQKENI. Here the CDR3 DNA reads TGTGCCAGCCTGGACAGGGGCACAGATACGCAGTATTTT. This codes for CASLDRGTDTQYF.

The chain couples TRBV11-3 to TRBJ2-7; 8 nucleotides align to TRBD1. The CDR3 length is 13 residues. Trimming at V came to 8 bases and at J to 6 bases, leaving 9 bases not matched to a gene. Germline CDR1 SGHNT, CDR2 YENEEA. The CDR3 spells CASSRTGNGEQYF. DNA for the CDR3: TGTGCCAGCTCCCGGACAGGGAACGGCGAGCAGTACTTC.

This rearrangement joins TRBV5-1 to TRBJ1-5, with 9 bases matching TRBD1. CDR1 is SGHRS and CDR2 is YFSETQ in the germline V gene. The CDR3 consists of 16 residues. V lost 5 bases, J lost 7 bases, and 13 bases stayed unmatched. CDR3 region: CASRLKPGQGSQPQHF. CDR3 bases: TGCGCCAGCAGGCTTAAACCGGGACAGGGATCCCAGCCCCAGCATTTT.

The CDR3 loop reads CASSWGNGVYNEQFF. CDR3 coding DNA: TGTGCCAGCAGCTGGGGAAACGGGGTCTACAATGAGCAGTTCTTC. V is TRBV9 and J is TRBJ2-1; the D gene is possibly TRBD2 (5 bases). The CDR3 sequence is 15 residues long. V lost 4 bases and J lost 3, with 14 bases in between. CDR1 and CDR2 from the germline V gene are SGDLS and YYNGEE.

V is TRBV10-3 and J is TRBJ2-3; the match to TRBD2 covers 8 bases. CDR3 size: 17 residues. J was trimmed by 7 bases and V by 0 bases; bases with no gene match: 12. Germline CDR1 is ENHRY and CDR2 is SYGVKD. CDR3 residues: CAISESLRGGVSNTQYF. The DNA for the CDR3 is TGTGCCATCAGTGAGTCATTACGGGGGGGAGTCAGTAATACGCAGTATTTT.

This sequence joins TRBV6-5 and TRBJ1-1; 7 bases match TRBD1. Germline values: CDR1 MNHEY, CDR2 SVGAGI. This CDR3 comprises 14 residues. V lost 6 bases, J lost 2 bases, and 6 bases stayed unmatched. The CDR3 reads CASRRGQSNTEAFF. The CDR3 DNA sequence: TGTGCCAGCAGAAGGGGACAGTCAAACACTGAAGCTTTCTTT.

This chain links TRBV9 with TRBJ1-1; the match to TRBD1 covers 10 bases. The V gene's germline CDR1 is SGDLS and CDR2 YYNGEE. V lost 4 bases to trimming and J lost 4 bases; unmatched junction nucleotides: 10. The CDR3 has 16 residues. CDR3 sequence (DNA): TGTGCCAGCAGCCCGAGCGGGACAGGGGTGACCACTGAAGCTTTCTTT. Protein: CASSPSGTGVTTEAFF.